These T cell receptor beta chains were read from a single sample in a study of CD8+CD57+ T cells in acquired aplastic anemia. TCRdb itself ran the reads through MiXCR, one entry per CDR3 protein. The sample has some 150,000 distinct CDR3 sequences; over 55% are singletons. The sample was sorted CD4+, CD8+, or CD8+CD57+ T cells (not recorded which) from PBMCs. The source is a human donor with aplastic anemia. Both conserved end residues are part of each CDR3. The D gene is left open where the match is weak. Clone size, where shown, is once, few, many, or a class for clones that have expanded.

CASSLYGTEAFF,TGTGCCAGCAGCTTGTATGGAACTGAAGCTTTCTTT,TRBV7-2,-,-,TRBJ1-1
CASSEVRRDGYTF,TGTGCCAGCAGTGAAGTGCGCAGGGATGGCTACACCTTC,TRBV6-1,-,-,TRBJ1-2
CAVADNSYNEQFF,TGTGCAGTAGCGGACAACTCCTACAATGAGCAGTTCTTC,TRBV6-5,-,-,TRBJ2-1
CSARGTGGETNYGYTF,TGCAGCGCTAGAGGGACAGGGGGAGAGACTAACTATGGCTACACCTTC,TRBV29-1,few,TRBD1,TRBJ1-2
CASSNNRGYEQYF,TGTGCCAGCTCTAATAACAGGGGCTACGAGCAGTACTTC,TRBV7-9,-,TRBD1,TRBJ2-7
CSAKMEGDSPLHF,TGCAGTGCTAAGATGGAGGGAGATTCACCCCTCCACTTT,TRBV20-1,once,-,TRBJ1-6
CASRMGGEHNEQFF,TGTGCCAGCAGGATGGGGGGTGAGCATAATGAGCAGTTCTTC,TRBV6-2/TRBV6-3,few,-,TRBJ2-1
CSVEAGGKRGKETQYF,TGCAGCGTTGAAGCGGGGGGCAAGAGGGGTAAAGAGACCCAGTACTTC,TRBV29-1,-,-,TRBJ2-5
CSARDPSGAETQYF,TGCAGTGCTAGAGATCCTAGCGGGGCGGAGACCCAGTACTTC,TRBV20-1,-,TRBD2,TRBJ2-5
CASSTGLAGDHEQFF,TGTGCCAGTAGTACCGGACTAGCGGGAGACCATGAGCAGTTCTTC,TRBV19,-,TRBD2,TRBJ2-1
CASSQHLLAGNNEQFF,TGTGCCAGCAGCCAGCACCTATTAGCGGGGAACAATGAGCAGTTCTTC,TRBV14,-,TRBD2,TRBJ2-1
CASSHGTSGGVGEQYF,TGCGCCAGCAGCCACGGGACTAGCGGGGGGGTAGGCGAGCAGTACTTC,TRBV5-1,-,TRBD2,TRBJ2-7
CASNPNSFHQPQHF,TGTGCCAGCAACCCTAACAGTTTCCATCAGCCCCAGCATTTT,TRBV6-6,-,-,TRBJ1-5
CASSPRYNEQFF,TGTGCCAGCAGCCCTCGTTACAATGAGCAGTTCTTC,TRBV3-1,-,-,TRBJ2-1
CASSVDTGGELFF,TGTGCCAGCAGCGTAGATACAGGCGGGGAGCTGTTTTTT,TRBV7-9,-,-,TRBJ2-2
CASSRGAGARNEQFF,TGTGCCAGCAGCCGCGGGGCGGGGGCGCGCAATGAGCAGTTCTTC,TRBV5-6,-,-,TRBJ2-1
CSVRTVMLNTEAFF,TGCAGCGTGAGGACTGTTATGTTGAACACTGAAGCTTTCTTT,TRBV29-1,-,-,TRBJ1-1
CASSLAMQGPLSPNTGELFF,TGTGCCAGCAGCTTAGCGATGCAGGGTCCCCTCTCTCCGAACACCGGGGAGCTGTTTTTT,TRBV7-2,-,-,TRBJ2-2
CASSAPGPNTGELFF,TGTGCCAGCAGTGCGCCAGGACCGAACACCGGGGAGCTGTTTTTT,TRBV25-1,-,-,TRBJ2-2
CASSPSRVPASYGYTF,TGTGCCAGCAGCCCATCAAGGGTCCCGGCTAGCTATGGCTACACCTTC,TRBV12-3/TRBV12-4,few,-,TRBJ1-2
CSVVWGYGYTF,TGCAGCGTTGTTTGGGGCTATGGCTACACCTTC,TRBV29-1,-,-,TRBJ1-2
CVTGDSITSGDNEQFF,TGTGTCACCGGTGACTCAATCACTAGCGGGGACAATGAGCAGTTCTTC,TRBV24-1,-,TRBD2,TRBJ2-1
CSVEGGFGQPQHF,TGCAGCGTTGAGGGGGGTTTTGGTCAGCCCCAGCATTTT,TRBV29-1,few,-,TRBJ1-5
CASSASGAVTEAFF,TGCGCCAGCAGTGCCTCAGGGGCTGTCACTGAAGCTTTCTTT,TRBV10-1,-,-,TRBJ1-1
CATSDSATEKLFF,TGTGCCACCAGTGATTCGGCTACGGAAAAACTGTTTTTT,TRBV24-1,-,-,TRBJ1-4
CASSTTWNSPLHF,TGTGCCAGTAGCACCACTTGGAATTCACCCCTCCACTTT,TRBV19,-,-,TRBJ1-6
CSASPDRVDSPLHF,TGCAGTGCTTCGCCAGACAGGGTAGATTCACCCCTCCACTTT,TRBV20-1,-,TRBD1,TRBJ1-6
CASRAGTGYAPLHF,TGTGCCAGCAGGGCCGGGACAGGATACGCACCCCTCCACTTT,TRBV2,-,TRBD1,TRBJ1-6
CASSESWGRDTQYF,TGTGCCAGCAGTGAATCTTGGGGACGAGATACGCAGTATTTT,TRBV2,-,-,TRBJ2-3
CASRSSVTYEQYF,TGTGCCAGCAGGTCTAGCGTAACCTACGAGCAGTACTTC,TRBV6-2/TRBV6-3,-,-,TRBJ2-7
CASSGGILETQYF,TGTGCCAGCAGTGGGGGGATTTTGGAGACCCAGTACTTC,TRBV2,-,-,TRBJ2-5
CASSIGREPFYNEQFF,TGTGCCAGTAGTATAGGGCGGGAACCCTTTTACAATGAGCAGTTCTTC,TRBV19,many,-,TRBJ2-1
CASSPDRAFDEQYF,TGTGCCAGCAGCCCGGACAGGGCCTTTGACGAGCAGTACTTC,TRBV12-3/TRBV12-4,-,TRBD1,TRBJ2-7
CSACPTSGRYEQYF,TGCAGTGCTTGCCCCACTAGCGGCCGGTACGAGCAGTACTTC,TRBV20-1,-,TRBD2,TRBJ2-7
CSARDLIAGENEQFF,TGCAGTGCTAGAGATCTCATAGCGGGGGAAAATGAGCAGTTCTTC,TRBV20-1,-,TRBD2,TRBJ2-1
CASSLDAGSYEQYF,TGTGCCAGCAGCTTAGACGCCGGGAGCTACGAGCAGTACTTC,TRBV7-2,-,-,TRBJ2-7
CASSVSGSPYNEQFF,TGTGCCAGCAGCGTTAGCGGGAGCCCATACAATGAGCAGTTCTTC,TRBV9,-,TRBD2,TRBJ2-1
CAISEANYNEQFF,TGTGCCATCAGTGAGGCTAACTACAATGAGCAGTTCTTC,TRBV10-3,-,-,TRBJ2-1
CASSGSTGQETQYF,TGTGCCAGCAGTGGGTCGACAGGCCAAGAGACCCAGTACTTC,TRBV2,-,-,TRBJ2-5
CATSKTPGHYYEQYF,TGTGCCACCAGCAAAACCCCGGGACACTACTACGAGCAGTACTTC,TRBV15,few,-,TRBJ2-7
CASSLGGTLNYGYTF,TGTGCCAGCAGCTTAGGGGGAACCCTTAACTATGGCTACACCTTC,TRBV7-9,once,-,TRBJ1-2
CASSRTGTGNQPQHF,TGTGCCAGCAGTCGAACCGGGACAGGGAATCAGCCCCAGCATTTT,TRBV7-3,-,TRBD1,TRBJ1-5
CASSLGLAGGRETQYF,TGTGCCAGCAGCTTAGGGCTAGCGGGGGGGCGGGAGACCCAGTACTTC,TRBV7-2,-,TRBD2,TRBJ2-5
CASSGEGDTQYF,TGTGCCAGCAGTGGGGAAGGAGATACGCAGTATTTT,TRBV2,few,-,TRBJ2-3
CASSSQAMNTEAFF,TGTGCCAGCAGCTCGCAGGCTATGAACACTGAAGCTTTCTTT,TRBV7-9,-,-,TRBJ1-1
CASSYERGGSYEQYF,TGTGCCAGCAGTTACGAGCGGGGGGGGTCCTACGAGCAGTACTTC,TRBV2,-,TRBD2,TRBJ2-7
CASSSEGGFIDTQYF,TGTGCCAGCAGTTCAGAGGGGGGATTTATTGATACGCAGTATTTT,TRBV7-6,-,-,TRBJ2-3
CSAVTGATNTEAFF,TGCAGCGCGGTTACAGGAGCCACGAACACTGAAGCTTTCTTT,TRBV29-1,-,-,TRBJ1-1
CSVGGGIQETQYF,TGCAGCGTTGGCGGGGGAATCCAAGAGACCCAGTACTTC,TRBV29-1,-,TRBD2,TRBJ2-5
CASSFPPAWTGGNHEQYF,TGTGCCAGCAGCTTCCCACCGGCGTGGACAGGGGGCAACCACGAGCAGTACTTC,TRBV7-9,many,TRBD1,TRBJ2-7
CASSLVVVWSSEQYF,TGTGCCAGCAGCTTAGTCGTTGTATGGTCGAGCGAGCAGTACTTC,TRBV7-8,-,-,TRBJ2-7
CATSPGGEYYGYTF,TGTGCCACCAGCCCCGGGGGGGAGTACTATGGCTACACCTTC,TRBV15,-,-,TRBJ1-2
CASSFLGGYTF,TGTGCCAGCAGCTTCTTGGGGGGCTACACCTTC,TRBV7-2,-,-,TRBJ1-2
CASRVGTGGERFGYTF,TGTGCCAGCAGAGTCGGGACAGGGGGCGAACGCTTCGGCTACACCTTC,TRBV2,-,TRBD1,TRBJ1-2
CASSVERGQETQYF,TGTGCCAGCAGCGTAGAGAGGGGGCAAGAGACCCAGTACTTC,TRBV9,-,-,TRBJ2-5
CASTVLYEADQETQYF,TGTGCCAGCACAGTTTTATATGAAGCGGACCAAGAGACCCAGTACTTC,TRBV2,-,-,TRBJ2-5
CASTHIARDKGAQHF,TGTGCCAGCACCCACATTGCCCGGGACAAGGGAGCGCAGCACTTC,TRBV25-1,-,-,TRBJ2-7